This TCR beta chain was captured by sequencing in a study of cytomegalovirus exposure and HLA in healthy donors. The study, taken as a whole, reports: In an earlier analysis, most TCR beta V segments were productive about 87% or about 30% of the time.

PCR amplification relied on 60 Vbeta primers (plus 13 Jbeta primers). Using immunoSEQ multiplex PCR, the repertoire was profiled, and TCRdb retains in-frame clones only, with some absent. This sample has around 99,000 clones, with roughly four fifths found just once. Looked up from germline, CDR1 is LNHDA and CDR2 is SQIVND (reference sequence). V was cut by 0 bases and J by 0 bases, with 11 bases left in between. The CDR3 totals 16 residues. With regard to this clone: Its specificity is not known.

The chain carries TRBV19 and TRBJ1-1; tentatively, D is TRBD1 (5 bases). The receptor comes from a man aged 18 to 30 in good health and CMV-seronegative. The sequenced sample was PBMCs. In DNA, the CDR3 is TGTGCCAGTAGTATAGACAGGGTTTCGCTGAACACTGAAGCTTTCTTT. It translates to CASSIDRVSLNTEAFF.